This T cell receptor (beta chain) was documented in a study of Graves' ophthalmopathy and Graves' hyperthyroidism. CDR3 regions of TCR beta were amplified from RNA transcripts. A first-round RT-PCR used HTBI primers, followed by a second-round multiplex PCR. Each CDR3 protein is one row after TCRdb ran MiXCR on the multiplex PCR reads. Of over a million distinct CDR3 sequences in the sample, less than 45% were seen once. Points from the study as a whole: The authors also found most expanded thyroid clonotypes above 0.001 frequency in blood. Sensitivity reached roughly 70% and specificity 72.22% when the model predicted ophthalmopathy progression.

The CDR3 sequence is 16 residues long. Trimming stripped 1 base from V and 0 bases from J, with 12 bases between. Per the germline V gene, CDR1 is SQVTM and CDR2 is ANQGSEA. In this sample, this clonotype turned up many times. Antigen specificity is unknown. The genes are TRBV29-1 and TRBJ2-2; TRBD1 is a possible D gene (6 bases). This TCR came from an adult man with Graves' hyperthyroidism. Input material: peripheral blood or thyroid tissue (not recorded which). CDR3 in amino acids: CSVEVGTSPNTGELFF. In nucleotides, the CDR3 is TGCAGCGTTGAAGTAGGGACAAGCCCGAACACCGGGGAGCTGTTTTTT.